One sample yielded the 29 T cell receptor beta chains listed below, sequenced in a study of T cell repertoires and Cas9 in healthy adults. Method: immunoSEQ multiplex PCR; TCRdb's copy keeps in-frame clones and lacks some. The profile covers about 22,000 clones, with roughly 89% appearing a single time and under 2% taken by the ten largest. The sample was CD4+ effector T cells (CD127+, CD25-, CD137-, CD154-) from PBMCs; culture status not recorded. Receptors were obtained from a human donor in good health.

This rearrangement joins TRBV6-1 to TRBJ2-7; D ambiguous. Per the germline V gene, CDR1 is MNHNS and CDR2 is SASEGT. The CDR3 covers 13 residues. V was shortened by 3 bases and J by 4 bases, with 10 bases between the two germline ends. The chain's CDR3 is CASSDGARYEQYF. The CDR3 DNA sequence: TGTGCCAGCAGTGATGGTGCGAGGTACGAGCAGTACTTC.

The chain combines TRBV7-2 with TRBJ2-6; perhaps D is TRBD1 or TRBD2 (6 bases each). Trimming took off 2 bases at V and 2 bases at J, with 13 bases between the two ends. Germline CDR1 is SGHTA and CDR2 is FQGNSA. This CDR3 is built from 17 residues. The CDR3 region is CASSLTGAGAGANVLTF. The CDR3 DNA follows: TGTGCCAGCAGCTTAACGGGGGCAGGGGCTGGGGCCAACGTCCTGACTTTC.

This clone was recorded only once. The chain joins TRBV7-8 to TRBJ2-1; the match to TRBD2 covers 11 bases. This CDR3 has 16 amino acids. In germline, CDR1 is SGHVS, CDR2 FQNEAQ. V lost 3 bases to trimming and J lost 7 bases; unmatched junction nucleotides: 8. The CDR3 bases are TGTGCCAGCAGCTTTCCCACTAGCGGGAGTAGAAATGAGCAGTTCTTC. This sequence encodes CASSFPTSGSRNEQFF.

The rearrangement uses TRBV7-8 and TRBJ2-5; 11 bases match TRBD2. Germline CDR1 SGHVS, CDR2 FQNEAQ. This CDR3 region has 16 residues. J was trimmed by 5 bases and V by 5 bases; bases with no gene match: 10. CDR3 loop: CASSKSSGRAEETQYF. In DNA form, the CDR3 reads TGTGCCAGCAGCAAAAGTAGCGGGAGGGCCGAGGAGACCCAGTACTTC.

The chain links TRBV12-5 to TRBJ2-5; D gene unclear. There are 12 residues in the CDR3. V was cut by 9 bases and J by 7 bases, with 15 bases left in between. Germline CDR1 is LGHNT and CDR2 is FRNRAP. CDR3 region: CASAGSWGTQYF. CDR3 DNA sequence: TGTGCTAGCGCAGGATCCTGGGGGACCCAGTACTTC.

V and J are TRBV14 and TRBJ2-7; 11 bases are a match to TRBD1. The germline gives CDR1 SGHDN, CDR2 FVKESK. The CDR3 has 15 residues. V lost 4 bases, J lost 4 bases, and 6 bases stayed unmatched. CDR3 coding DNA: TGTGCCAGCAGCCCCCAGGGACAGGGGGGATACGAGCAGTACTTC. Amino acid sequence: CASSPQGQGGYEQYF.

The count of this clone is one. The gene calls are TRBV21-1 and TRBJ1-5; the table's D gene call, TRBD1, was not cross checked with the DNA. TRBV21-1 is shown as a pseudogene. The length of the CDR3 is 19 residues. The CDR3 spells CASSKKKGAQQDSNQPQHF. Here the CDR3 DNA reads TGTGCCAGCAGCAAAAAAAAGGGGGCCCAGCAGGATAGCAATCAGCCCCAGCATTTT.

The chain links TRBV29-1 to TRBJ2-1; the match to TRBD1 covers 8 bases. Germline CDR1 and CDR2: SQVTM and ANQGSEA. This CDR3 comprises 12 residues. J lost 7 bases, V lost 5 bases, and 4 bases had no gene match. CDR3 nucleotide sequence: TGCAGCGTTCAGGGGGCTGGGAATGAGCAGTTCTTC. It translates to CSVQGAGNEQFF.

This chain joins TRBV25-1 and TRBJ1-6; D unresolved. Germline V gene lookup returns CDR1 MGHDK and CDR2 SYGVNS. CDR3 length: 14 amino acids. V was pared by 5 bases and J by 6 bases, with 11 bases between. This chain's CDR3 is CASSIGQSNSPLHF. Here the CDR3 DNA reads TGTGCCAGCAGTATCGGGCAGAGTAATTCACCCCTCCACTTT.

The genes are TRBV7-2 and TRBJ1-4, with a tentative D call TRBD1 (6 bases). The CDR3 is 15 amino acids. Germline V CDR1 and CDR2: SGHTA, FQGNSA. Trimming pared 3 bases from V and 4 bases from J, leaving 12 bases between. CDR3 nucleotides: TGTGCCAGCAGCTTTGGGAGGACAGTTAATGAAAAACTGTTTTTT. Translation: CASSFGRTVNEKLFF.

The chain recombines TRBV4-2 with TRBJ1-2, with 8 nucleotides matching TRBD1. Germline V gene lookup returns CDR1 LGHNA and CDR2 YNFKEQ. The CDR3 spans 16 residues. V dropped 1 base and J dropped 4; count of bases not matched to a gene: 8. CDR3 protein: CASSQGTGIQGYGYTF. The CDR3 DNA sequence: TGTGCCAGCAGCCAAGGGACAGGGATCCAGGGCTATGGCTACACCTTC.

The rearrangement links TRBV6-1 to TRBJ1-4; 7 bases agree with TRBD1. Germline values: CDR1 MNHNS, CDR2 SASEGT. V shed 7 bases, J shed 4 bases, and the junction held 6 bases outside the gene matches. The CDR3 covers 14 residues. CDR3 sequence reads: CASKLDRVNEKLFF. DNA for the CDR3: TGTGCCAGCAAATTAGACAGGGTTAATGAAAAACTGTTTTTT.

The chain combines TRBV19 with TRBJ1-5; TRBD1 agrees at 7 bases. The junction had 9 bases not matched to a gene; V was cut back by 10 bases and J by 3 bases. CDR3 length equals 14 residues. CDR1 is LNHDA, CDR2 SQIVND, per germline (reference sequence). For the CDR3, the DNA is TGTGCCACCCAAACAGGGGTGAACAATCAGCCCCAGCATTTT. It is translated as CATQTGVNNQPQHF.

The chain joins TRBV6-1 to TRBJ2-7, with TRBD1 matching over 8 bases. This CDR3 has 14 amino acids. Germline V CDR1 and CDR2: MNHNS, SASEGT. V dropped 8 bases and J dropped 2; count of bases not matched to a gene: 8. The CDR3 DNA reads TGTGCCAGCGCCGGACAGGGAGGTACCTACGAGCAGTACTTC. Encoded protein: CASAGQGGTYEQYF.

The rearrangement uses TRBV19 and TRBJ1-6; D not resolved. The CDR3 consists of 16 residues. The V end was cut by 3 bases, the J end by 3 bases, with 12 bases between. Per germline, CDR1 LNHDA and CDR2 SQIVND (reference sequence). The CDR3 sequence: CASSMESLHYNSPLHF. CDR3 sequence (DNA): TGTGCCAGTAGTATGGAGAGTTTACACTATAATTCACCCCTCCACTTT. The full variable domain, in which reference TRBV19 and TRBJ1-6 provide the parts outside the CDR3, is DGGITQSPKYLFRKEGQNVTLSCEQNLNHDAMYWYRQDPGQGLRLIYYSQIVNDFQKGDIAEGYSVSREKKESFPLTVTSAQKNPTAFYLCASSMESLHYNSPLHFGNGTRLTVT.

The DNA of the CDR3 is TGTGCCAGCAGCTTGGGGAGGGGAGTGGCAAAAGAGCAGTACTTC. Encoded protein: CASSLGRGVAKEQYF. This chain uses TRBV5-6 with TRBJ2-5, with D possibly matching TRBD2 (6 bases). Germline assignment: CDR1 SGHDT and CDR2 YYEEEE. This CDR3 has 15 residues. Trimming stripped 0 bases from V and 11 bases from J, with 20 bases between.

The chain joins TRBV7-2 to TRBJ1-1, with D possibly being TRBD1 (5 bases). This CDR3 region has 15 residues. Germline V CDR1 and CDR2: SGHTA, FQGNSA. The V gene lost 2 bases and the J gene lost 4 bases, with 14 bases spanning the gap. For the CDR3, the DNA is TGTGCCAGCAGCTTAATCGGCCAGGGAACCACTGAAGCTTTCTTT. This codes for CASSLIGQGTTEAFF.

This clone came up once. The chain combines TRBV28 with TRBJ2-3; D not certain. Trimming shortened V by 3 bases and J by 10 bases, and 11 bases separated the two germline ends. CDR3 length equals 12 residues. Germline CDR1 reads MDHEN; CDR2 reads SYDVKM. The CDR3 coding sequence is TGTGCCAGCAGTTTCTCATTCGGGTCGCAGTATTTT. Translating it yields CASSFSFGSQYF.

This rearrangement joins TRBV19 to TRBJ2-3; D may be TRBD2 (6 bases). The CDR3 covers 12 residues. V was clipped by 6 bases and J by 9 bases, with 13 bases between them. Germline V CDR1 and CDR2: LNHDA, SQIVND (reference sequence). CDR3 nucleotide sequence: TGTGCCAGTAGCGACTCAGGGAGGACGCAGTATTTT. Translated, it gives CASSDSGRTQYF.

The rearrangement uses TRBV10-3 and TRBJ2-5; 10 bases line up with TRBD2. The germline V gene has CDR1 ENHRY and CDR2 SYGVKD. The CDR3 has 20 residues. Trimming cost V 0 bases and J 2 bases; bases outside gene matches: 15. The chain's CDR3 is CAISESGPGLSGRAQETQYF. DNA of the CDR3: TGTGCCATCAGTGAGTCGGGCCCTGGGCTAAGCGGGAGGGCGCAAGAGACCCAGTACTTC.

This clone was observed a few times. V is TRBV2 and J is TRBJ1-2, with D perhaps TRBD1 (6 bases). Germline loops: CDR1 SNHLY, CDR2 FYNNEI. V lost 5 bases to trimming and J lost 9 bases, with 13 bases between them. CDR3 size: 12 residues. Written as DNA, the CDR3 is TGTGCCAGCAGTATAGGACAGTATAGCTACACCTTC. Translating it yields CASSIGQYSYTF.

The J gene is TRBJ1-1, the V gene TRBV11-2, with 7 nucleotides matching TRBD1. This CDR3 region has 14 residues. J gave up 2 bases and V 5 bases, and 5 bases lay outside the gene matches. Germline V gene data show CDR1 as SGHAT and CDR2 as FQNNGV. CDR3 region: CASSPRTGNTEAFF. The CDR3 DNA sequence: TGTGCCAGCAGCCCAAGGACAGGCAACACTGAAGCTTTCTTT.

The CDR3 loop reads CASSVTQGRYEQFF. The CDR3 nucleotides are TGTGCCAGCAGCGTAACACAGGGAAGGTATGAGCAGTTCTTC. V and J are TRBV28 and TRBJ2-1, with TRBD1 as a possible D gene (6 bases). The CDR3 extends over 14 amino acids. Germline V CDR1 and CDR2: MDHEN, SYDVKM. V dropped 6 bases and J dropped 8 bases, with 17 bases sitting between them.

The chain joins TRBV5-4 to TRBJ2-5; 7 bases are shared with TRBD1. V shed 4 bases and J 5 bases; nucleotides not matched to a gene: 5. Germline-derived CDR1 and CDR2 are SGHNT and YYREEE (reference sequence). CDR3 length: 13 amino acids. The CDR3 nucleotides are TGTGCCAGCAGCCGACAGGGTCGGGAGACCCAGTACTTC. The encoded protein is CASSRQGRETQYF.

The J gene is TRBJ1-1, the V gene TRBV27, with D uncertain. The CDR3 contains 15 residues. Germline loops: CDR1 MNHEY, CDR2 SMNVEV (reference sequence). V was shortened by 6 bases and J by 0 bases, with 14 bases between the two germline ends. CDR3 residues: CASSLVGPLNTEAFF. DNA for the CDR3: TGTGCCAGCAGCCTGGTAGGACCTTTGAACACTGAAGCTTTCTTT.

V and J are TRBV5-1 and TRBJ1-4; D ambiguous. The ends were cut back, 0 bases at V and 12 bases at J, with 12 bases in the middle. This CDR3 is built from 13 residues. Germline CDR1 reads SGHRS; CDR2 reads YFSETQ. The CDR3 nucleotides are TGCGCCAGCAGCTTGGTGGGCCCGGTCGAACTGTTTTTT. Its translation is CASSLVGPVELFF.

CDR3 nucleotide sequence: TGCGCCAGCAAAATGTCCCCCAGGGGGCCTAAGAACACTGAAGCTTTCTTT. Translation: CASKMSPRGPKNTEAFF. The chain employs TRBV5-1 and TRBJ1-1, with 8 positions matching TRBD1. This CDR3 region has 17 residues. Germline CDR1 SGHRS, CDR2 YFSETQ. The ends lost 6 bases at V and 1 base at J; junction bases unmatched: 14.

This clone was seen only once. The chain has TRBV29-1 and TRBJ1-2; the match to TRBD1 covers 8 bases. With V trimmed by 7 bases and J by 4 bases, 8 bases remained unmatched. The CDR3 is 13 residues long. Germline values: CDR1 SQVTM, CDR2 ANQGSEA. The CDR3 DNA follows: TGCAGCGGTTGGCGGCAGGGGGCCTATGGCTACACCTTC. Amino acid sequence: CSGWRQGAYGYTF.

This clone was seen only once. This chain joins TRBV7-2 and TRBJ2-4; TRBD1 might be the D (5 bases). CDR1 SGHTA and CDR2 FQGNSA come from the germline V gene. Deletions cut 5 bases from V and 1 base from J, with 15 bases between. The CDR3 runs 16 residues. The CDR3 DNA reads as TGTGCCAGCAGCCCCCAGGGTGCCCCGGCCAAAAACATTCAGTACTTC. Translation: CASSPQGAPAKNIQYF. The full variable domain, rest sourced from reference TRBV7-2 and TRBJ2-4, is GAGVSQSPSNKVTEKGKDVELRCDPISGHTALYWYRQSLGQGLEFLIYFQGNSAPDKSGLPSDRFSAERTGGSVSTLTIQRTQQEDSAVYLCASSPQGAPAKNIQYFGAGTRLSVL.